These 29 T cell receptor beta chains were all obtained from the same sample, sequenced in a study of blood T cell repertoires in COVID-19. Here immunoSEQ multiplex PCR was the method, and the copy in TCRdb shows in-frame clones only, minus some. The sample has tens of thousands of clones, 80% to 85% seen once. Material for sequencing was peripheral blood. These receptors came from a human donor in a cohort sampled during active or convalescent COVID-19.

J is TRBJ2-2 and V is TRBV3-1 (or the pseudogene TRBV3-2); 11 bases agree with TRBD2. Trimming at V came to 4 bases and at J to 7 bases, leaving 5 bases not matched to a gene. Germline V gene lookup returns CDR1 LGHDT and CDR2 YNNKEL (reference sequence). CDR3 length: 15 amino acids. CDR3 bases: TGTGCCAGCAGCCCGTCTAGCGGGGGGATCGGGGAGCTGTTTTTT. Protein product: CASSPSSGGIGELFF.

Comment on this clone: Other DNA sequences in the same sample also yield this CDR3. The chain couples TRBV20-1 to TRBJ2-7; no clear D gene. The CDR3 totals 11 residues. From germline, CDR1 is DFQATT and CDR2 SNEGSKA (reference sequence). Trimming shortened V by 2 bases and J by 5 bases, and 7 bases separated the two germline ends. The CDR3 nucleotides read TGCAGTGCTAGATCGGGTCACGAGCAGTACTTC. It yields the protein CSARSGHEQYF.

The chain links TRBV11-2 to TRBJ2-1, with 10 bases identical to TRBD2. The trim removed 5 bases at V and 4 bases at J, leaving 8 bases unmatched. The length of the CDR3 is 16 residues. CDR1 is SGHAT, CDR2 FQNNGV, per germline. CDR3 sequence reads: CASSVGASGGYNEQFF. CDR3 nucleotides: TGTGCCAGCAGCGTAGGGGCTAGCGGGGGTTACAATGAGCAGTTCTTC.

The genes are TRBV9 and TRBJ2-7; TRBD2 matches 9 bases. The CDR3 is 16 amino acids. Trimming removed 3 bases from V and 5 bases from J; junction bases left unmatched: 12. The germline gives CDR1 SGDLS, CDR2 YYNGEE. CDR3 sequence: CASSGAGGTSIHEQYF. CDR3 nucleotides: TGTGCCAGCAGCGGCGCGGGAGGGACTAGTATCCACGAGCAGTACTTC.

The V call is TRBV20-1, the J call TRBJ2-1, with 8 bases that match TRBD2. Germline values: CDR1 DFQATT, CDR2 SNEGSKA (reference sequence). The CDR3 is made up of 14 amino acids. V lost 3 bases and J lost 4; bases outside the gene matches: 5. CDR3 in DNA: TGCAGTGCTAGTCCGGGACTAGGATACAATGAGCAGTTCTTC. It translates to CSASPGLGYNEQFF.

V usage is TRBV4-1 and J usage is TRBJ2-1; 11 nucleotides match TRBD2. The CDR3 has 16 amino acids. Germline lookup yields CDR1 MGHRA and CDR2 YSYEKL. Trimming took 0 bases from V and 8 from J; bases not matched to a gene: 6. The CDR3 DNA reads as TGCGCCAGCAGCCAAGAGGGCGCTAGCGGGGGGTATGAGCAGTTCTTC. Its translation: CASSQEGASGGYEQFF.

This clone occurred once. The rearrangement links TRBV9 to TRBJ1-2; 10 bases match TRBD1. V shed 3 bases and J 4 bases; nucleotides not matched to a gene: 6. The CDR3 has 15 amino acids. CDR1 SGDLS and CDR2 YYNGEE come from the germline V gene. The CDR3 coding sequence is TGTGCCAGCAGCGCCGGACAGGGGGTAGGCTATGGCTACACCTTC. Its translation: CASSAGQGVGYGYTF.

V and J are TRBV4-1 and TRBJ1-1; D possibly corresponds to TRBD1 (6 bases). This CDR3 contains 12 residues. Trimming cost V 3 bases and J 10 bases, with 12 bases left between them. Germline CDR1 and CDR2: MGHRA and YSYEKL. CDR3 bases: TGCGCCAGCAGCCATCGACAGGCGGGAGCTTTCTTT. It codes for CASSHRQAGAFF.

The CDR3: CASSQDGNTGELFF. The DNA of the CDR3 is TGTGCCAGCAGCCAAGACGGGAACACCGGGGAGCTGTTTTTT. This rearrangement joins TRBV3-1 (or the pseudogene TRBV3-2) to TRBJ2-2; the D is unclear. The length of the CDR3 is 14 residues. Germline values: CDR1 LGHDT, CDR2 YNNKEL (reference sequence). Trimming left V 0 bases short and J 1 base short, with 3 bases between.

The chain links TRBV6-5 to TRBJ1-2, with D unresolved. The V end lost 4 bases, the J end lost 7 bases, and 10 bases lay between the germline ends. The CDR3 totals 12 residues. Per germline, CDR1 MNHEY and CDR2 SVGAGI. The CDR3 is CASSSLSIGYTF. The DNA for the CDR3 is TGTGCCAGCAGTTCTTTAAGCATTGGCTACACCTTC.

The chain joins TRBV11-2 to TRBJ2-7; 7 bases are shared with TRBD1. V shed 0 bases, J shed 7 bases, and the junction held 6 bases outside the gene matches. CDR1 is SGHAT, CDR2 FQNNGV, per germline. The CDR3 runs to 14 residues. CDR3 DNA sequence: TGTGCCAGCAGCTTAGATCGACAGGGCAGAGAGCAGTACTTC. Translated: CASSLDRQGREQYF.

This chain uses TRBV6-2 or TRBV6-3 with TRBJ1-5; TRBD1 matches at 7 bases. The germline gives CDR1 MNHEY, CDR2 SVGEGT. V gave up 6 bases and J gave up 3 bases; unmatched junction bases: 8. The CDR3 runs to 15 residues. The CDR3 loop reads CASSPGQSTNQPQHF. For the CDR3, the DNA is TGTGCCAGCAGCCCGGGACAGTCCACCAATCAGCCCCAGCATTTT.

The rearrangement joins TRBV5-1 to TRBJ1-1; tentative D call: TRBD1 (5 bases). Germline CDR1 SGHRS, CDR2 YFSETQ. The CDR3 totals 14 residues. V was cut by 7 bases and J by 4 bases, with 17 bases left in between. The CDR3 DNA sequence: TGCGCCAGCCATACGACGGACACCGGCACTGAAGCTTTCTTT. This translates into CASHTTDTGTEAFF.

Here the CDR3 reads CASSLVGQLPAFF. The CDR3 DNA sequence: TGTGCCAGCAGCTTAGTCGGACAGCTGCCTGCTTTCTTT. The rearrangement links TRBV7-9 to TRBJ1-1; TRBD1 might be the D (6 bases). The CDR3 loop spans 13 amino acids. Trimming shortened V by 1 base and J by 11 bases, and 14 bases separated the two germline ends. In germline, CDR1 is SEHNR, CDR2 FQNEAQ (reference sequence).

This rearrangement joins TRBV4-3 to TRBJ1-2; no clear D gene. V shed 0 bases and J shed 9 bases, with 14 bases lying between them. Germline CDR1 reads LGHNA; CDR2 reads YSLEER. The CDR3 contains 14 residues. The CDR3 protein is CASSQDSSARSYTF. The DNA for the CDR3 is TGCGCCAGCAGCCAAGATAGCAGCGCTCGGAGCTACACCTTC.

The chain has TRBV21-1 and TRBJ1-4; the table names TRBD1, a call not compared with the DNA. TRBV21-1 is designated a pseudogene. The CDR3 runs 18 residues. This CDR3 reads CASSACRQGQETNEKLFF. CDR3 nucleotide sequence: TGTGCCAGCAGCGCTTGTCGACAGGGGCAAGAAACTAATGAAAAACTGTTTTTT.

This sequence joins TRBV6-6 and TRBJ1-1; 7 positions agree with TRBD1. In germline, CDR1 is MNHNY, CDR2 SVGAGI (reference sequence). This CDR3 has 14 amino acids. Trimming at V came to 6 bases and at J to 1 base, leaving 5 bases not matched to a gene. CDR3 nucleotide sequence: TGTGCCAGCAGGCCCGGGACAGCGAACACTGAAGCTTTCTTT. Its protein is CASRPGTANTEAFF.

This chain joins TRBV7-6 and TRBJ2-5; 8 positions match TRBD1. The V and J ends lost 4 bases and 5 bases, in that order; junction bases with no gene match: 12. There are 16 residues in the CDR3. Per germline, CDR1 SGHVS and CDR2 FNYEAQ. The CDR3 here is CASSSLGQGGLETQYF. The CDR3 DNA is TGTGCCAGCAGCTCGCTAGGACAGGGAGGATTGGAGACCCAGTACTTC.

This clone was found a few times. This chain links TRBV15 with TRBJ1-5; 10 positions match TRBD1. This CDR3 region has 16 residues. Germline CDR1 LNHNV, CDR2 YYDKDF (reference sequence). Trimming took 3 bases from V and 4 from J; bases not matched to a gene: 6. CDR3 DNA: TGTGCCACCAGCAGTGGGCGACAGGGGGCAAATCAGCCCCAGCATTTT. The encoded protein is CATSSGRQGANQPQHF.

The CDR3 sequence is CASRARDKRDRWDQPQHF. The CDR3 DNA sequence: TGTGCAAGTCGCGCGAGGGATAAAAGGGACAGATGGGATCAGCCCCAGCATTTT. The chain joins TRBV12-2 to TRBJ1-5; TRBD1 was called by the table and not checked on the DNA. TRBV12-2 is shown as a pseudogene. The CDR3 sequence is 18 residues long.

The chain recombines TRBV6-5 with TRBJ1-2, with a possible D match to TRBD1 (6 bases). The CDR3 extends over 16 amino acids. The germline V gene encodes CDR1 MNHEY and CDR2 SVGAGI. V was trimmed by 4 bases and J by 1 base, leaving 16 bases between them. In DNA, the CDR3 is TGTGCCAGCAGTTGGGACGGGACATCGGATAACTATGGCTACACCTTC. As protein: CASSWDGTSDNYGYTF.

The CDR3 nucleotides read TGTGCCACCAGCAGCGGGGGGCGGAACACTGAAGCTTTCTTT. It translates to CATSSGGRNTEAFF. The J gene is TRBJ1-1, the V gene TRBV15; possibly TRBD1 for D (6 bases). Germline values: CDR1 LNHNV, CDR2 YYDKDF (reference sequence). CDR3 size: 14 residues. Trimming shortened V by 3 bases and J by 1 base, and 9 bases separated the two germline ends.

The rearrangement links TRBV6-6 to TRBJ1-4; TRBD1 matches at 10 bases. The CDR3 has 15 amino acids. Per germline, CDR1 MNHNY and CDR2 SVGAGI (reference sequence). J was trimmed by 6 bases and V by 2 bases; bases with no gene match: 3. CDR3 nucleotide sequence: TGTGCCAGCAGTTACCCCGGGACAGGGGATGAAAAACTGTTTTTT. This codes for CASSYPGTGDEKLFF.

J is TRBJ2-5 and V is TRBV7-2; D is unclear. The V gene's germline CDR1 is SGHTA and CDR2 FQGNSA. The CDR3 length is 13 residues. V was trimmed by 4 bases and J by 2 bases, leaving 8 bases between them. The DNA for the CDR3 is TGTGCCAGCAGCTCTGGGCCTCAAGAGACCCAGTACTTC. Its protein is CASSSGPQETQYF.

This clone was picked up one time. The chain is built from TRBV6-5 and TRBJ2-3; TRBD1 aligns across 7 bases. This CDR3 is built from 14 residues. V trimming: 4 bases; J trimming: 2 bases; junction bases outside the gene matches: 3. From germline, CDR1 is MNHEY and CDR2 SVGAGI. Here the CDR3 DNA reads TGTGCCAGCAGTTTGGGACAGCCCACAGATACGCAGTATTTT. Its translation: CASSLGQPTDTQYF.

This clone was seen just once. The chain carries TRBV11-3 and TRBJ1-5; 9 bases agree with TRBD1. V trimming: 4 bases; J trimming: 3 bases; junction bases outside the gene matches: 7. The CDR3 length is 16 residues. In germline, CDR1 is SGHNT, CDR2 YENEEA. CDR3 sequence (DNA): TGTGCCAGCAGCTCTCCGGGACAGGGAATCAATCAGCCCCAGCATTTT. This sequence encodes CASSSPGQGINQPQHF.

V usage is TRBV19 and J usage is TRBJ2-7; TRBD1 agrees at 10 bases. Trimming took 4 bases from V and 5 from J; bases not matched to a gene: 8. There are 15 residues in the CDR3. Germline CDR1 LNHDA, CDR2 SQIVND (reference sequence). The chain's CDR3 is CASSSRTGGLDEQYF. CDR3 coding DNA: TGTGCCAGTAGTAGTCGGACAGGGGGTCTCGACGAGCAGTACTTC.

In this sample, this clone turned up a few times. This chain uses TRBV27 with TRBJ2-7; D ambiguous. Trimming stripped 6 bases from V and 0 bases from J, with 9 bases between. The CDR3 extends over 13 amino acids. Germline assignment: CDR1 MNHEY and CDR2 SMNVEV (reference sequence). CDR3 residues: CASRPGRSYEQYF. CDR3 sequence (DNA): TGTGCCAGCAGACCTGGGCGCTCCTACGAGCAGTACTTC.

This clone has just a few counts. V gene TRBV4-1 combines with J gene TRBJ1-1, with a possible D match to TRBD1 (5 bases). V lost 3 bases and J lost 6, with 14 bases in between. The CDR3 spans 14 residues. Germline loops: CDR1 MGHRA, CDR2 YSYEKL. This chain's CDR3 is CASSHPVGGPEAFF. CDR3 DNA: TGCGCCAGCAGCCACCCCGTGGGGGGTCCTGAAGCTTTCTTT.